The 9 T cell receptor beta chains reported below all come from one sample, sequenced in a study of patients and donors after allogeneic stem cell transplantation. TCRdb used MiXCR to reprocess the RT-PCR reads, holding one entry per CDR3 protein. The table has 800,000 to 1,000,000 distinct CDR3 sequences, 15% to 20% seen once. The specimen was blood, either unsorted or a sorted T cell fraction (not recorded which). These receptors were obtained from a human donor who was either an allogeneic HSCT recipient or a stem cell or donor lymphocyte infusion donor (not recorded which). It is not recorded whose cells these are; they may come from a transplant donor.

The chain carries TRBV24-1 and TRBJ2-1, with D perhaps given as TRBD1 or TRBD2 (6 bases each). This CDR3 is built from 16 residues. Trimming cost V 0 bases and J 8 bases, with 16 bases left between them. The V gene's germline CDR1 is KGHDR and CDR2 SFDVKD. The CDR3 loop is CATSDLQGRSRDEQFF. CDR3 bases: TGTGCCACCAGTGATTTGCAGGGGAGGTCTAGGGATGAGCAGTTCTTC.

This clonotype was picked up a small number of times. The chain links TRBV20-1 to TRBJ2-3; 10 positions match TRBD1. This CDR3 spans 16 amino acids. Germline assignment: CDR1 DFQATT and CDR2 SNEGSKA (reference sequence). The J segment lost 5 bases and the V segment lost 6 bases, leaving 14 bases of the junction unmatched. DNA of the CDR3: TGCAGTGCGGGGGACAGGGGACTAGTGGGGGGAGATACGCAGTATTTT. It encodes CSAGDRGLVGGDTQYF.

The chain couples TRBV12-3 or TRBV12-4 to TRBJ2-7; the D is unclear. The CDR3 is made up of 15 amino acids. Trimming pared 4 bases from V and 2 bases from J, leaving 15 bases between. CDR3 nucleotide sequence: TGTGCCAGCAGTTCCATAAGGACGGTCACCTACGAGCAGTACTTC. It encodes CASSSIRTVTYEQYF.

This clonotype turned up a few times. The chain employs TRBV29-1 and TRBJ1-2; 8 nucleotides match TRBD1. The CDR3 runs to 13 residues. With V trimmed by 7 bases and J by 2 bases, 6 bases remained unmatched. The germline CDR1 and CDR2 sequences are SQVTM and ANQGSEA. CDR3 in DNA: TGCAGCGCGGGGACAGGTCTAAACTATGGCTACACCTTC. Its translation: CSAGTGLNYGYTF.

The V and J genes are TRBV29-1 and TRBJ2-7; D call uncertain. CDR3 length: 12 residues. From germline, CDR1 is SQVTM and CDR2 ANQGSEA. V lost 6 bases, J lost 2 bases, and 11 bases lay in between. The CDR3, as DNA: TGCAGCGTCTCACCTTCTACCTACGAGCAGTACTTC. Its protein product is CSVSPSTYEQYF.

The V gene is TRBV20-1, the J gene TRBJ2-2; D is unclear. Trimming removed 1 base from V and 7 bases from J, with 7 bases in between. Germline assignment: CDR1 DFQATT and CDR2 SNEGSKA (reference sequence). The CDR3 contains 12 residues. The CDR3 here is CSARGKGGELFF. Written as DNA, the CDR3 is TGCAGTGCTAGAGGGAAGGGCGGGGAGCTGTTTTTT.

The V gene is TRBV20-1, the J gene TRBJ2-4; D unclear. In germline, CDR1 is DFQATT, CDR2 SNEGSKA (reference sequence). V gave up 3 bases and J gave up 1 base, with 13 bases separating them. The CDR3 spans 15 residues. CDR3 residues: CSASGPWIAKNIQYF. For the CDR3, the DNA is TGCAGTGCTAGTGGCCCTTGGATTGCCAAAAACATTCAGTACTTC.

This clonotype came up many times. This rearrangement joins TRBV10-3 to TRBJ2-5; D ambiguous. The CDR3 loop spans 11 amino acids. Germline V gene lookup returns CDR1 ENHRY and CDR2 SYGVKD. The V end was cut by 0 bases, the J end by 5 bases, with 1 base between. CDR3 coding DNA: TGTGCCATCAGTGAGTCGGAGACCCAGTACTTC. Translated, it gives CAISESETQYF.

This clonotype was seen more than once but under ten times. The chain employs TRBV20-1 and TRBJ2-1; the D gene is possibly TRBD1 (6 bases). CDR1 and CDR2 from the germline V gene are DFQATT and SNEGSKA (reference sequence). The CDR3 loop spans 14 amino acids. V shed 1 base and J shed 5 bases, with 12 bases lying between them. Here the CDR3 reads CSARGITGHNEQFF. In nucleotides, the CDR3 is TGCAGTGCTAGAGGTATTACAGGGCACAATGAGCAGTTCTTC.